Below, one T cell receptor (beta chain) is given with its context. The data derive from a study of human T cells and chemical hapten exposure. CDR1 is MDHEN, CDR2 SYDVKM, per germline. Between the trimmed V and J ends, which lost 5 bases and 2 bases, there was a span of 16 bases. The CDR3 sequence is 16 residues long. Stated time point: patch test 1, 2 weeks after DPC sensitization. Treatment noted: therapeutic diphenylcyclopropenone sensitization with weekly scalp DPC. Library preparation tagged each individual cDNA molecule with a unique molecular identifier. TCRdb analysed the RACE reads with MiXCR anew, one entry per CDR3 protein. The sample lists some 400,000 distinct CDR3 sequences, 4.8% occurring once.

The input for sequencing was whole blood, taken in connection with sensitization to the hapten diphenylcyclopropenone (DPC). This clonotype was sampled from a woman in her forties or fifties with alopecia areata. Some clones in this sample may be carry-over from other donors' samples. The V and J genes are TRBV28 and TRBJ2-1, with D possibly TRBD2 on 6 matching bases. The CDR3 bases are TGTGCCAGCAGTCCCTCTGGCGGGGCAGCCTACAATGAGCAGTTCTTC. Translated, it gives CASSPSGGAAYNEQFF.